These T cell receptor beta chains were read from a single sample in a study of T cells in Graves' hyperthyroidism and ophthalmopathy. MiXCR, applied by TCRdb to the multiplex PCR reads, yields one record per CDR3 protein. The top ten clones hold around a third of a sample with about 640,000 distinct CDR3 sequences, about 20% of them seen once. Source material: blood. The receptors were gathered from a man aged 30-40 years with Graves' ophthalmopathy. The CDR3 runs from the conserved cysteine through the conserved F or W. D genes are given only for firm matches. Clone size appears in some rows only: once, few, many, or a class for an expanded clone.

few,TRBJ1-5,TRBD1,TRBV29-1,CSARLQGAGQPQHF,TGCAGCGCTAGGCTACAGGGGGCAGGTCAGCCCCAGCATTTT
NA,TRBJ2-5,NA,TRBV19,CARWPSWGQETQYF,TGTGCCAGATGGCCGAGTTGGGGGCAAGAGACCCAGTACTTC
NA,TRBJ1-2,TRBD1,TRBV14,CASSLTQGGGYTF,TGTGCCAGCAGCCTTACTCAGGGGGGCGGCTACACCTTC
once,TRBJ2-5,TRBD2,TRBV7-8,CASSLSAGGRLETQYF,TGTGCCAGCAGCTTATCTGCGGGAGGAAGATTAGAGACCCAGTACTTC
NA,TRBJ2-1,TRBD2,TRBV28,CASSDWTSGYLNEQFF,TGTGCCAGCAGCGACTGGACTAGCGGGTATCTCAATGAGCAGTTCTTC
many,TRBJ1-6,NA,TRBV30,CAWRGGSASPLHF,TGTGCCTGGAGGGGGGGTTCAGCCTCACCCCTCCACTTT
NA,TRBJ2-5,TRBD1,TRBV5-1,CASSLEGQGGTQYF,TGCGCCAGCAGCTTGGAGGGACAGGGGGGGACCCAGTACTTC
many,TRBJ2-5,TRBD1,TRBV6-1,CASRRTGPETQYF,TGTGCCAGCAGAAGGACAGGGCCAGAGACCCAGTACTTC
few,TRBJ2-3,TRBD1,TRBV2,CASSWTGPPDTQYF,TGTGCCAGCAGTTGGACAGGGCCCCCAGATACGCAGTATTTT
NA,TRBJ2-7,TRBD2,TRBV12-3/TRBV12-4,CASRSLAGPYEQYF,TGTGCCAGCAGGTCACTAGCGGGGCCCTACGAGCAGTACTTC
few,TRBJ2-3,NA,TRBV27,CASSLREYSTDTQYF,TGTGCCAGCAGTCTCCGGGAATACAGCACAGATACGCAGTATTTT
few,TRBJ2-7,NA,TRBV2,CARQRSGSYEQYF,TGTGCCCGACAGCGGTCCGGCTCCTACGAGCAGTACTTC
few,TRBJ2-3,NA,TRBV12-3/TRBV12-4,CASSLPPNGQYF,TGTGCCAGCTCACTTCCCCCAAACGGGCAGTATTTT
NA,TRBJ2-7,NA,TRBV12-3/TRBV12-4,CASSLASVGEQYF,TGTGCCAGCAGTTTAGCGTCTGTGGGGGAGCAGTACTTC
few,TRBJ1-5,TRBD1,TRBV6-6,CASSYATRDRGRGVNQPQHF,TGTGCCAGCAGTTACGCAACCCGGGACAGGGGGCGCGGGGTAAATCAGCCCCAGCATTTT
NA,TRBJ1-2,NA,TRBV30,CAWSTGQIYGYTF,TGTGCCTGGAGTACAGGACAAATCTATGGCTACACCTTC
NA,TRBJ2-2,NA,TRBV9,CASSQRANTGELFF,TGTGCCAGCAGCCAGAGGGCGAACACCGGGGAGCTGTTTTTT
NA,TRBJ2-3,TRBD2,TRBV4-3,CASSQDRASGSGEYF,TGCGCCAGCAGCCAAGATCGGGCTAGCGGGAGTGGGGAGTATTTT
many,TRBJ2-4,NA,TRBV28,CASSPRGRGLAKNIQYF,TGTGCCAGCAGCCCTAGGGGCAGGGGCTTAGCCAAAAACATTCAGTACTTC
NA,TRBJ2-2,TRBD2,TRBV28,CASSQSGLADNTGELFF,TGTGCCAGCAGTCAGTCCGGACTAGCGGATAACACCGGGGAGCTGTTTTTT
NA,TRBJ2-7,TRBD2,TRBV9,CASSVVGREGYEQYF,TGTGCCAGCAGCGTAGTGGGGCGGGAGGGCTACGAGCAGTACTTC
many,TRBJ1-1,NA,TRBV6-2/TRBV6-3,CASSYGNYAAAEAFF,TGTGCCAGCAGTTACGGTAATTACGCGGCAGCAGAAGCTTTCTTT
NA,TRBJ2-1,TRBD1,TRBV5-6,CASSLELRGRSLEQFF,TGTGCCAGCAGCTTGGAACTTAGGGGGCGCAGTTTGGAGCAGTTCTTC
NA,TRBJ2-7,TRBD2,TRBV14,CASSPGFGGGFREQYF,TGTGCCAGCAGCCCGGGGTTTGGGGGAGGGTTCCGCGAGCAGTACTTC
few,TRBJ2-5,TRBD2,TRBV11-1,CASSSPLGLAFQETQYF,TGTGCCAGCAGCTCCCCCCTCGGACTAGCGTTCCAAGAGACCCAGTACTTC
many,TRBJ2-7,TRBD2,TRBV7-9,CASSLGGLAGVEQYF,TGTGCCAGCAGCTTAGGTGGACTAGCGGGAGTCGAGCAGTACTTC
many,TRBJ2-1,TRBD2,TRBV5-1,CASSHSGTSANNEQFF,TGCGCCAGCAGCCACTCCGGGACTAGCGCCAACAATGAGCAGTTCTTC
NA,TRBJ2-1,TRBD2,TRBV10-3,CAIAGQLSTSGSSYNEQFF,TGTGCCATCGCGGGACAGCTATCTACTAGCGGGAGCTCCTACAATGAGCAGTTCTTC
few,TRBJ2-5,NA,TRBV14,CASSQETGRIRETQYF,TGTGCCAGCAGCCAAGAAACCGGGAGAATAAGAGAGACCCAGTACTTC
many,TRBJ1-1,TRBD1,TRBV5-1,CASSAGTAIEAFF,TGCGCCAGCAGCGCCGGGACAGCGATCGAAGCTTTCTTT
NA,TRBJ2-5,NA,TRBV2,CASSEFGTVGETQYF,TGTGCCAGCAGTGAATTTGGAACCGTGGGCGAGACCCAGTACTTC
NA,TRBJ2-1,TRBD2,TRBV7-9,CASSLVAGGPGREQFF,TGTGCCAGCAGCTTAGTAGCGGGAGGGCCGGGGCGTGAGCAGTTCTTC
NA,TRBJ2-4,NA,TRBV10-3,CAISEMYLGQTAKNIQYF,TGTGCCATCAGTGAGATGTACCTTGGACAGACAGCCAAAAACATTCAGTACTTC
few,TRBJ1-5,NA,TRBV2,CASSFEMGNQPQHF,TGTGCCAGCAGTTTCGAAATGGGGAATCAGCCCCAGCATTTT
many,TRBJ2-1,NA,TRBV7-8,CASSSPTTDNEQFF,TGTGCCAGCAGCTCGCCGACCACGGACAATGAGCAGTTCTTC
many,TRBJ2-5,NA,TRBV7-2,CASSLVTGWRETQYF,TGTGCCAGCAGCTTAGTAACAGGGTGGCGAGAGACCCAGTACTTC
many,TRBJ2-1,NA,TRBV7-3,CASSPKGGGGTNEQFF,TGTGCCAGCAGCCCGAAAGGGGGGGGAGGGACCAATGAGCAGTTCTTC
many,TRBJ2-1,TRBD1,TRBV28,CASRAGRDRGPIGYSSYNEQFF,TGTGCCAGTCGGGCGGGCCGGGACAGGGGGCCTATCGGATACAGCTCCTACAATGAGCAGTTCTTC
NA,TRBJ2-2,NA,TRBV5-1,CASTQGGSDTGELFF,TGCGCCAGCACTCAGGGGGGTTCCGACACCGGGGAGCTGTTTTTT
many,TRBJ1-1,NA,TRBV6-2/TRBV6-3,CASSYSTRFTNTEAFF,TGTGCCAGCAGTTACTCGACTCGGTTCACTAACACTGAAGCTTTCTTT
NA,TRBJ2-2,NA,TRBV20-1,CSARPTGPASTGELFF,TGCAGTGCTAGGCCGACAGGCCCGGCGAGCACCGGGGAGCTGTTTTTT
NA,TRBJ2-6,TRBD1,TRBV15,CATRQTGAGGANVLTF,TGTGCCACCAGACAGACAGGGGCGGGGGGGGCCAACGTCCTGACTTTC
many,TRBJ2-1,NA,TRBV7-2,CASGLVSSAEQFF,TGTGCCAGCGGTCTAGTTTCGTCGGCGGAGCAGTTCTTC
NA,TRBJ2-3,TRBD2,TRBV5-4,CASRPPGLNTDTQYF,TGTGCCAGCAGACCCCCGGGACTAAACACAGATACGCAGTATTTT
NA,TRBJ2-7,NA,TRBV25-1,CASSRIRPPYEQYF,TGTGCCAGCAGTCGGATTAGGCCTCCCTACGAGCAGTACTTC
many,TRBJ2-1,NA,TRBV12-3/TRBV12-4,CASNLGGKGSYNEQFF,TGTGCCAGCAACCTAGGGGGGAAGGGCTCCTACAATGAGCAGTTCTTC
many,TRBJ2-3,TRBD2,TRBV28,CASSFGGTSLSTDTQYF,TGTGCCAGCAGTTTTGGGGGGACTAGCCTTAGCACAGATACGCAGTATTTT
few,TRBJ1-1,NA,TRBV5-1,CASSVSRHTEAFF,TGCGCCAGCAGCGTCAGCAGGCACACTGAAGCTTTCTTT
NA,TRBJ2-4,NA,TRBV20-1,CSARDHEGGNIQYF,TGCAGTGCTAGAGACCACGAGGGGGGAAACATTCAGTACTTC
NA,TRBJ1-1,NA,TRBV25-1,CASSESEGDTEAFF,TGTGCCAGCAGTGAATCTGAGGGGGACACTGAAGCTTTCTTT